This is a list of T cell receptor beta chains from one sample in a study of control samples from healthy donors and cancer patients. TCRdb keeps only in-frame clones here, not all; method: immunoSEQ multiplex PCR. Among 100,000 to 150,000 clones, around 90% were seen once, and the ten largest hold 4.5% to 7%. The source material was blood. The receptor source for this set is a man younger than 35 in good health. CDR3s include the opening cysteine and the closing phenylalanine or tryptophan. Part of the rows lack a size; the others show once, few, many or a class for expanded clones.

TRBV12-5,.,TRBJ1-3,CASAQGQGFGNTIYF
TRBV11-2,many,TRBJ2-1,CASSSHHRDRVYYNEQFF
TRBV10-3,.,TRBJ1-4,CATMEDRDNEKLFF
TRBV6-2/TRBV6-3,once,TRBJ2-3,CASSIAGGRGDTQYF
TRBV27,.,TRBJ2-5,CASSSPPRETQYF
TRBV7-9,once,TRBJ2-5,CASSLVEGQETQYF
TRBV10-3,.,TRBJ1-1,CAIRGQGAVFF
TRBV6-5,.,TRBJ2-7,CASSSGLAGTYEQYF
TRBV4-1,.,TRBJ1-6,CASSGVPGGRLHF
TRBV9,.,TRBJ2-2,CASSPLNTGELFF
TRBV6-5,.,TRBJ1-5,CASSYSSRLSPQHF
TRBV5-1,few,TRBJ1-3,CASSPKTGPSGNTIYF
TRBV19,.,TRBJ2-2,CASSLAGGNTGELFF
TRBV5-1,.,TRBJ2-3,CASSLDVTDTQYF
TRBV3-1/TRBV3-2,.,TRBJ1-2,CASSQVGPPFFGNYGYTF
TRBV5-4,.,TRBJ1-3,CASSLGTGGSGNTIYF
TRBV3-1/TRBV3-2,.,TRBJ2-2,CASSPRVRNTGELFF
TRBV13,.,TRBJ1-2,CASSSVGTGENYGYTF
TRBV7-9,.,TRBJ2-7,CASRGQGDEQYF
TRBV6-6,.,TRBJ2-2,CASSSKPGELFF
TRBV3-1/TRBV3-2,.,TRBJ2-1,CASSSSGQGWSNEQFF
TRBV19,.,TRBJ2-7,CASSRKTGGPSEQYF
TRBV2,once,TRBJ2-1,CASSPQGDEQFF
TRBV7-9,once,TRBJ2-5,CASSLGGGGGETQYF
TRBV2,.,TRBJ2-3,CASSLGADTQYF
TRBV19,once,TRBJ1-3,CAIADNSGNTIYF
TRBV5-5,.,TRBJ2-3,CASSWPERGATRGTDTQYF
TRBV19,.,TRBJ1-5,CASSLRRDRGVDQPQHF
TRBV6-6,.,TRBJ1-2,CASSYDPGYGYTF
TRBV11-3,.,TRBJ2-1,CASSFGTGGRGNNEQFF
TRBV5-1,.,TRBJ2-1,CASSLDRDNEQFF
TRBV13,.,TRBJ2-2,CASSLDRGRGIGELFF
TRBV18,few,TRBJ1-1,CASSPFRNTEAFF
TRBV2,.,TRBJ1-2,CASSDGTNSGYTF
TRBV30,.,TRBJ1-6,CAWSVGLYNSPLHF
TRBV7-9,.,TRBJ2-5,CASSFGGRDPGETQYF